Listed below are T cell receptor beta chains from one sample, sequenced in a study of cytomegalovirus exposure and HLA in healthy donors. Only in-frame clones appear in the TCRdb table, and some are missing; sequencing was by immunoSEQ multiplex PCR. The table shows 150,000 to 200,000 clones, with around 89% occurring only once. Sequencing used PBMCs. Receptors originate from a man between 18 and 29 years old in good health and CMV-seronegative. The CDR3 runs from the conserved cysteine through the conserved F or W. The D gene is left open where the match is weak. Clone sizes are given selectively: once, few, many, or a class where the clone is expanded.

J: TRBJ1-1
size: -
V: TRBV6-1
D: TRBD1
CDR3: CASSARGSGEAFF
DNA: TGTGCCAGCAGTGCCAGGGGGTCGGGTGAAGCTTTCTTT

J: TRBJ2-2
size: -
V: TRBV2
D: TRBD1
CDR3: CAIEKGTVGTGELFF
DNA: TGTGCCATCGAGAAAGGGACAGTAGGCACCGGGGAGCTGTTTTTT

J: TRBJ1-2
size: -
V: TRBV19
D: -
CDR3: CASTHSPNYGYTF
DNA: TGTGCCAGTACCCACAGCCCTAACTATGGCTACACCTTC

J: TRBJ1-2
size: once
V: TRBV15
D: TRBD1
CDR3: CATSSLSDRGDGYTF
DNA: TGTGCCACCAGCAGCCTATCGGACAGGGGTGATGGCTACACCTTC

J: TRBJ1-5
size: -
V: TRBV27
D: TRBD1
CDR3: CASSPGTGGYQPQHF
DNA: TGTGCCAGCAGTCCAGGGACAGGGGGATACCAGCCCCAGCATTTT

J: TRBJ1-1
size: once
V: TRBV6-5
D: -
CDR3: CASSLDRNTEAFF
DNA: TGTGCCAGCAGTCTCGACAGGAACACTGAAGCTTTCTTT

J: TRBJ2-7
size: -
V: TRBV9
D: TRBD1
CDR3: CASSGGRTGVDEQYF
DNA: TGTGCCAGCAGCGGGGGCCGGACAGGAGTGGACGAGCAGTACTTC

J: TRBJ1-3
size: -
V: TRBV5-1
D: TRBD1
CDR3: CASSLEGSGGLGNTIYF
DNA: TGCGCCAGCAGCTTGGAAGGGTCAGGGGGCCTTGGAAACACCATATATTTT

J: TRBJ2-4
size: -
V: TRBV2
D: -
CDR3: CASSERGLGKNIQYF
DNA: TGTGCCAGCAGTGAACGCGGCTTGGGCAAAAACATTCAGTACTTC

J: TRBJ1-3
size: -
V: TRBV27
D: TRBD1
CDR3: CASSLQGTGNTIYF
DNA: TGTGCCAGCAGTCTACAGGGGACTGGAAACACCATATATTTT

J: TRBJ1-2
size: -
V: TRBV18
D: -
CDR3: CASSTTMGADGYTF
DNA: TGTGCCAGCTCTACCACAATGGGGGCGGATGGCTACACCTTC

J: TRBJ2-3
size: -
V: TRBV5-4
D: TRBD2
CDR3: CATRRGGTDTQYF
DNA: TGTGCCACCAGGCGGGGGGGCACAGATACGCAGTATTTT